The rows below give T cell receptor beta chains drawn from one sample of a study of early T cells in non-severe SARS-CoV-2 infection. TCRdb reprocessed the 5' RACE reads via MiXCR and lists one record per CDR3 protein. Here the sample spans fewer than 75,000 distinct CDR3 sequences, around 21% being singletons. Specimen: whole blood, collected at baseline. These receptors came from an adult who was a healthcare worker with PCR-confirmed SARS-CoV-2 infection or an uninfected control (not recorded which). CDR3s include the opening cysteine and the closing phenylalanine or tryptophan. A D gene is named only where the DNA matches it firmly. A row's size may be missing; if present it is once, few, many or a size class.

>TRBV20-1|TRBJ2-1|NA|NA
CSARTGGSSYNEQFF
TGCAGTGCTAGGACTGGAGGGTCTTCCTACAATGAGCAGTTCTTC
>TRBV19|TRBJ2-2|NA|NA
CASFAGSKNTGELFF
TGTGCCAGTTTTGCGGGGTCGAAGAACACCGGGGAGCTGTTTTTT
>TRBV30|TRBJ2-2|few|NA
CAWSSYRELFF
TGTGCCTGGAGTAGTTATCGGGAGCTGTTTTTT
>TRBV7-8|TRBJ2-3|few|NA
CASSLAQVTDTQYF
TGTGCCAGCAGCTTAGCCCAAGTTACAGATACGCAGTATTTT
>TRBV12-3/TRBV12-4|TRBJ2-7|NA|TRBD2
CASSSWEGLDEQYF
TGTGCCAGCAGCTCCTGGGAGGGGCTGGACGAGCAGTACTTC
>TRBV5-1|TRBJ1-3|few|NA
CASSLAGTGNTIYF
TGCGCCAGCAGCTTGGCAGGTACTGGAAACACCATATATTTT
>TRBV12-3/TRBV12-4|TRBJ2-3|NA|NA
CASSSLTADTQYF
TGTGCCAGCAGTTCACTGACGGCAGATACGCAGTATTTT
>TRBV29-1|TRBJ1-2|few|NA
CSVEDHGQGYTF
TGCAGCGTTGAAGATCACGGTCAGGGCTACACCTTC
>TRBV20-1|TRBJ2-2|NA|NA
CSAIVPNTGELFF
TGCAGTGCAATTGTCCCGAACACCGGGGAGCTGTTTTTT
>TRBV7-8|TRBJ2-3|few|TRBD2
CASSFQRGGSTDTQYF
TGTGCCAGCAGCTTTCAGCGGGGGGGATCAACAGATACGCAGTATTTT
>TRBV27|TRBJ1-5|once|NA
CASSLQRGQPQHF
TGTGCCAGCAGTTTACAGAGGGGTCAGCCCCAGCATTTT
>TRBV12-3/TRBV12-4|TRBJ1-5|few|NA
CASSVGGRNQPQHF
TGTGCCAGCAGTGTAGGGGGGCGCAATCAGCCCCAGCATTTT
>TRBV5-1|TRBJ1-1|NA|NA
CASSLGTPPEAFF
TGCGCCAGCAGCTTGGGGACCCCTCCTGAAGCTTTCTTT
>TRBV5-5|TRBJ2-3|few|NA
CASSLVLSGALGADTQYF
TGTGCCAGCAGCTTGGTCTTATCGGGGGCCCTTGGAGCAGATACGCAGTATTTT